Below, 13 T cell receptor beta chains from the same sample are listed, as sequenced in a study of cytomegalovirus exposure and HLA in healthy donors. The PCR was carried out with 60 Vbeta primers and 13 Jbeta primers. Produced via immunoSEQ multiplex PCR; TCRdb's table is partial and in-frame only. In the table there are some 150,000 clones, over 65% of which are singletons. Sequenced: PBMCs. All receptors derive from a man aged 40-49 years in good health and CMV-seropositive.

This clone was seen only a few times. The rearrangement uses TRBV28 and TRBJ1-2; TRBD1 agrees at 7 bases. The V gene end was trimmed by 1 base and the J gene end by 4 bases; junction bases not matched to a gene: 9. This CDR3 is built from 16 residues. Germline V lookup: CDR1 MDHEN, CDR2 SYDVKM. CDR3 sequence: CASSLFSDRTIYGYTF. The CDR3 bases are TGTGCCAGCAGTTTATTTTCGGACAGGACGATCTATGGCTACACCTTC.

The chain has TRBV30 and TRBJ2-7; D is unresolved. Germline V gene sequence: CDR1 GTSNPN, CDR2 SVGIG (reference sequence). V lost 1 base and J lost 5, with 12 bases in between. CDR3 size: 13 residues. Written as DNA, the CDR3 is TGTGCCTGGAGTGAACAGCTCCCGCACGAGCAGTACTTC. This encodes CAWSEQLPHEQYF.

This chain uses TRBV6-1 with TRBJ2-7, with 9 bases that match TRBD1. CDR1 and CDR2 from the germline V gene are MNHNS and SASEGT. CDR3 length: 14 residues. Trimming cost V 5 bases and J 6 bases; bases outside gene matches: 8. In nucleotides, the CDR3 is TGTGCCAGCAGTCCGGACAGGGGACTGAGCGAGCAGTACTTC. Its translation: CASSPDRGLSEQYF.

The rearrangement links TRBV5-1 to TRBJ2-7, with D unresolved. Trimming stripped 4 bases from V and 0 bases from J, with 17 bases between. This CDR3 spans 16 amino acids. Germline CDR1 SGHRS, CDR2 YFSETQ. Here the CDR3 reads CASSPGIGPYSYEQYF. CDR3 coding DNA: TGCGCCAGCAGCCCAGGAATTGGGCCTTACTCCTACGAGCAGTACTTC.

The CDR3 DNA is TGTGCCAGCAGTTGGGAGACCAGCGGACAGCCCCAGCATTTT. This codes for CASSWETSGQPQHF. V is TRBV28 and J is TRBJ1-5; D is unresolved. The CDR3 is 14 residues long. The germline V gene encodes CDR1 MDHEN and CDR2 SYDVKM. Trimming took 4 bases from V and 7 from J, leaving 14 bases between them. The full variable domain, its missing parts supplied by reference TRBV28 and TRBJ1-5, is DVKVTQSSRYLVKRTGEKVFLECVQDMDHENMFWYRQDPGLGLRLIYFSYDVKMKEKGDIPEGYSVSREKKERFSLILESASTNQTSMYLCASSWETSGQPQHFGDGTRLSIL.

The chain carries TRBV6-1 and TRBJ2-7; TRBD2 aligns across 7 bases. V shed 0 bases, J shed 1 base, and the junction held 3 bases outside the gene matches. Germline CDR1 MNHNS, CDR2 SASEGT. This CDR3 region has 15 residues. For the CDR3, the DNA is TGTGCCAGCAGTGAAGCTGGGGGGGGTTCCTACGAGCAGTACTTC. Translating gives CASSEAGGGSYEQYF.

The chain combines TRBV5-4 with TRBJ1-2; TRBD1 agrees at 11 bases. V lost 4 bases and J lost 8; bases outside the gene matches: 7. Germline CDR1 and CDR2: SGHNT and YYREEE (reference sequence). CDR3 size: 14 residues. CDR3 coding DNA: TGTGCCAGCAGCCTCGGGACAGGGGGAGGGGGCTACACCTTC. This codes for CASSLGTGGGGYTF.

V usage is TRBV10-1 and J usage is TRBJ1-1; D is undetermined. Germline CDR1 is WNHNN and CDR2 is SYGVQD (reference sequence). This CDR3 comprises 13 residues. V lost 5 bases and J 2 bases, leaving 9 bases between the germline ends. CDR3 bases: TGCGCCAGCAGTACAGAGAGCAACACTGAAGCTTTCTTT. Translation gives CASSTESNTEAFF.

On this clone: Germline and junction disagree at one end, which may indicate a read error. The V gene is TRBV11-2, the J gene TRBJ2-5; TRBD1 aligns across 7 bases. TRBJ2-7 explains the end of the DNA better; the J call may be wrong. Per the germline V gene, CDR1 is SGHAT and CDR2 is FQNNGV. This CDR3 region has 15 residues. CDR3 amino acids: CASSVEGTVGYEQYF. The CDR3, as DNA: TGTGCCAGCAGCGTAGAGGGGACAGTAGGATACGAGCAGTACTTC.

This chain uses TRBV7-9 with TRBJ2-1; D gene ambiguous. The V end lost 1 base, the J end lost 4 bases, and 5 bases lay between the germline ends. The germline V gene encodes CDR1 SEHNR and CDR2 FQNEAQ (reference sequence). The CDR3 runs to 13 residues. Here the CDR3 DNA reads TGTGCCAGCAGCTTAGGAGAATACAATGAGCAGTTCTTC. It codes for CASSLGEYNEQFF.

The chain combines TRBV5-4 with TRBJ2-7; TRBD2 matches 9 bases. V lost 4 bases and J lost 2; bases outside the gene matches: 7. This CDR3 spans 15 amino acids. The V gene's germline CDR1 is SGHNT and CDR2 YYREEE (reference sequence). In DNA, the CDR3 is TGTGCCAGCAGCACATTAGCGGGGGCTACCTACGAGCAGTACTTC. Protein: CASSTLAGATYEQYF.

The rearrangement uses TRBV2 and TRBJ2-1, with TRBD2 as a possible D gene (7 bases). The germline V gene encodes CDR1 SNHLY and CDR2 FYNNEI. The V end was cut by 4 bases, the J end by 8 bases, with 15 bases between. The CDR3 has 14 residues. Here the CDR3 reads CASSGGRELDEQFF. CDR3 bases: TGTGCCAGCAGTGGGGGGCGGGAGTTGGATGAGCAGTTCTTC.

The rearrangement uses TRBV6-4 and TRBJ2-1, with 7 bases identical to TRBD2. Germline V CDR1 and CDR2: MRHNA, SNTAGT. The CDR3 spans 19 residues. The V segment lost 10 bases and the J segment 6 bases; nucleotides outside the gene matches: 27. The DNA for the CDR3 is TGTGCCAACCCAAATGAGGGAGGGCCAGGGCGTTGTTTACGCAATGAGCAGTTCTTC. Protein sequence: CANPNEGGPGRCLRNEQFF.